This T cell receptor (beta chain) was obtained from a study of shared clonotypes between healthy human individuals (dated by TCRdb to 2018 to 2021). In the study overall: The cohort comprised a couple of women and three men aged 18 to 49 years. To estimate repertoire size and how much clonotype sharing occurs between individuals, the study deeply sequenced the blood TCR repertoires of several healthy adults. For each donor, CD4 naive and CD4 memory were each given three plates, CD8 naive was given two plates, and CD8 memory was given one plate. Libraries were prepared and TCR repertoires were sequenced by different laboratories using diverse techniques, in order to increase sequencing depth and limit assay-specific biases. Between about 0.85 and 9.5 billion PBMCs per donor were obtained by leukapheresis.

TCR CDR3 regions were amplified from genomic DNA by multiplex PCR using the deep immunoSEQ assay. Extracted genomic DNA from each cell subset was spread evenly across all wells of several immunoSEQ 96-well plates, with each plate serving as a replicate. For sorted subsets, each replicate PCR was loaded with about 0.2 ug genomic DNA, equivalent to 25,000 to 35,000 T cell genomes. Purified libraries were quantified with a Qubit 3.0 fluorometer, sized on a Bioanalyzer 2100, and re-quantified with the KAPA Library Quantification kit. Every immunoSEQ 96-well plate was sequenced on a separate single-read 150-cycle Illumina NextSeq 550 flow cell. For the original study's pipeline: The immunoSEQ output contained only junctional sequences without quality scores, so filtering could not match that applied to full-length reads. To assign V/J genes and CDR3, sequences were annotated against IMGT germline references using PyIR, a Python wrapper for IgBLAST v1.9. Reads were filtered out if the reads had weak V/J assignments (E-value above 1e-6), no CDR3, stop codons, out-of-frame junctions, or ambiguous translated residues. V3J clonotypes were defined by identical inferred V gene, J gene, and CDR3 amino acid sequence. Percentage overlap between repertoires was computed as shared unique clonotypes divided by the size of the smaller repertoire. Richness of each repertoire was evaluated using RTK rarefaction, the Chao1 estimator, and Recon v2.1 estimates of unobserved clonotypes. For all TCRbeta clonotypes obtained by the gDNA method from a handful of donors, generation probabilities were computed with OLGA. TCRdb holds this immuneACCESS table with in-frame rearrangements only. Some clones are missing; in checked studies, unresolved V genes explain under half, and the rest has no known cause. V and J calls plus clone size are reproduced from that table; the DNA served to infer D and trimming. In all, the sample holds about 1 million clones, and around 76% of those were seen once. Roughly 1.4% of the sample is held by the ten biggest clonotypes.

In regard to this clone: It has no known antigen specificity. Per-base qualities were not stored, and no clone one base away is much larger.

The donors were healthy, HIV-negative adults who had no recently reported acute infections or vaccinations. All donors were Caucasian adults living in Nashville, Tennessee, USA. CD4+ T cells were enriched through magnetic negative selection, after which naive cells were positively selected on CD45RA and the remaining negative fraction served as the memory subset. Blood was collected by leukapheresis, and PBMCs were isolated by Ficoll-Histopaque density gradient centrifugation and then cryopreserved in liquid nitrogen vapor phase. Analytical flow cytometry was used to check the purity and quantity of every magnetically sorted T cell population. Genomic DNA was isolated from every sorted fraction and measured by UV absorbance on a Nanodrop 2000c. In the germline V gene, CDR1 corresponds to SGHTA and CDR2 to FQGTGA. Its CDR3 holds 14 amino acids, cysteine through phenylalanine. Only the CDR3 part of the read is kept: 42 bases, read in frame from the first base. The germline ends are 11 bases apart after V is trimmed by 5 bases and J by 1 base.

Summary of the overall study and its limitations: About 5% of naive CD4, 3.5% of naive CD8, approximately 2.2% of memory CD4, and more than 0.35% of memory CD8 clonotypes were shared across four donors. Incomplete sequencing was indicated by rarefaction of sorted-subset datasets, despite the large sequencing depth. The genetic and exposure-history diversity represented was limited by the small number of donors. Naive subsets generally had larger estimated clonotype richness than memory subsets. Sampling was restricted to blood, and TCR repertoires in tissues likely differ from the TCR repertoires found in blood. Clonotypes shared by all four sorted-subset donors showed higher generation probabilities than non-shared clonotypes. Pairwise subsampling led to the expectation that sequencing depth would affect the degree of clonotype sharing among donors.

The sequence was obtained from a man between 18 and 29 years old in good health. The sequence links TRBV7-3 to TRBJ1-1, and the D gene may be TRBD1, 6 bases matching. Sequencing input: memory CD4+ T cells sorted from blood. In the paper's terms, the cell subset or site label means: CD45RA-negative fraction. The sequenced DNA: TGTGCCAGCAGCCCGGACAGCTCGAACACTGAAGCTTTCTTT. It codes for CASSPDSSNTEAFF.